These T cell receptor beta chains were read from a single sample in a study of CD8+CD57+ T cells in acquired aplastic anemia. TCRdb fed the reads into MiXCR, producing one record per CDR3 protein. In the table there are 260,000 or so distinct CDR3 sequences, approximately 79% of which are singletons. The sample was sorted CD4+, CD8+, or CD8+CD57+ T cells (not recorded which) from PBMCs. The receptors shown here come from a human donor with aplastic anemia. Both conserved end residues are part of each CDR3. Fields, in order: J gene, V gene, clone size, D gene, CDR3 protein. D genes are given only for firm matches. The size of a clone is reported for some rows only, either as once, few or many, or as a class for expanded clones.

j_call: TRBJ1-1
v_call: TRBV2
clone_size: once
d_call: NA
cdr3_aa: CASGDDRTDTQDSFF

j_call: TRBJ2-1
v_call: TRBV7-2
clone_size: NA
d_call: NA
cdr3_aa: CASSAPPWRGHQNQFF

j_call: TRBJ1-6
v_call: TRBV5-6
clone_size: NA
d_call: TRBD1
cdr3_aa: CASSLAGDSYGYNSPLHF

j_call: TRBJ1-6
v_call: TRBV19
clone_size: NA
d_call: TRBD1
cdr3_aa: CASSSTGGTYNSPLHF

j_call: TRBJ2-3
v_call: TRBV7-8
clone_size: NA
d_call: NA
cdr3_aa: CASSLAGRDTPHF

j_call: TRBJ2-1
v_call: TRBV4-2
clone_size: NA
d_call: TRBD1
cdr3_aa: CASSQSETGWSGNEQFF

j_call: TRBJ1-2
v_call: TRBV7-2
clone_size: NA
d_call: NA
cdr3_aa: CASSSTASADHGYF

j_call: TRBJ2-6
v_call: TRBV9
clone_size: once
d_call: NA
cdr3_aa: CASSVGSDKQDFVLTF

j_call: TRBJ1-1
v_call: TRBV9
clone_size: NA
d_call: NA
cdr3_aa: CASSVGGTQNTEAFF

j_call: TRBJ2-5
v_call: TRBV2
clone_size: NA
d_call: NA
cdr3_aa: CASSRGREQGKEYF

j_call: TRBJ2-5
v_call: TRBV10-3
clone_size: NA
d_call: NA
cdr3_aa: CAIKAVLEETQYF

j_call: TRBJ2-7
v_call: TRBV15
clone_size: NA
d_call: NA
cdr3_aa: CATSRGDVSSYEQYF

j_call: TRBJ1-1
v_call: TRBV7-9
clone_size: NA
d_call: NA
cdr3_aa: CASSLAHGTRETQAFF

j_call: TRBJ2-7
v_call: TRBV2
clone_size: NA
d_call: NA
cdr3_aa: CASSDGGQVSEHYF

j_call: TRBJ2-7
v_call: TRBV7-6
clone_size: NA
d_call: NA
cdr3_aa: CASSLGEGGYYAQYF

j_call: TRBJ1-5
v_call: TRBV15
clone_size: NA
d_call: TRBD1
cdr3_aa: CATSSIRGRQLNQPQHF

j_call: TRBJ1-1
v_call: TRBV2
clone_size: NA
d_call: NA
cdr3_aa: CASGGSPVALNTEAFF

j_call: TRBJ2-1
v_call: TRBV5-1
clone_size: NA
d_call: NA
cdr3_aa: CASSVYSINTQFF

j_call: TRBJ1-1
v_call: TRBV7-6
clone_size: NA
d_call: NA
cdr3_aa: CASSLAHGTKDTQTEAFF

j_call: TRBJ2-1
v_call: TRBV7-8
clone_size: few
d_call: NA
cdr3_aa: CASSQAGGNGKDEQFF

j_call: TRBJ2-5
v_call: TRBV12-5
clone_size: NA
d_call: NA
cdr3_aa: CASTSEGVDETQYF

j_call: TRBJ1-5
v_call: TRBV6-1
clone_size: NA
d_call: NA
cdr3_aa: CASSYGGGSNQPQHF